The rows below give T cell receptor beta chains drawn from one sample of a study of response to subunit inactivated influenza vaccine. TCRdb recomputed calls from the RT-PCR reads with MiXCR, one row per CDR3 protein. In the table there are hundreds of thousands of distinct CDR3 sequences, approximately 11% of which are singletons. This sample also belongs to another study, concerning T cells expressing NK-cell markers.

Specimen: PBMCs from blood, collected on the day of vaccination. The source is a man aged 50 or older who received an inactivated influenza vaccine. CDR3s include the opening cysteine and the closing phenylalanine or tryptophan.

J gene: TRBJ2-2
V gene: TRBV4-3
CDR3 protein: CASSQDLLRDKKYGGELFF

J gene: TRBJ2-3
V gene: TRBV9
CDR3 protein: CASTPGGSAASTDTQYF

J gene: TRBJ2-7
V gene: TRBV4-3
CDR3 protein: CASSPGLAGARYF

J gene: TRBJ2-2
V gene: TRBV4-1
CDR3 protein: CASSQQGLNTGELFF

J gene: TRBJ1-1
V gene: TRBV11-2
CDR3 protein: CASSLGDRANTEAFF

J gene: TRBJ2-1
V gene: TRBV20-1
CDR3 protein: CSARQGSSYNEQFF

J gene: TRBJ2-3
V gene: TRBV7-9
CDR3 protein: CASSLVGTGGTDTQYF

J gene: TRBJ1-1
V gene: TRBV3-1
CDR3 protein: CASSQARGNTEAFF

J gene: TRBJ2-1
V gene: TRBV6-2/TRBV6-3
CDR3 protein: CASKRRENNEQFF

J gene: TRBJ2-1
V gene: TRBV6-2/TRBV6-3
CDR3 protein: CASSYFGGPNEQFF

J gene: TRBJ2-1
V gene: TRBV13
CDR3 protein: CASSLAGDSYSF

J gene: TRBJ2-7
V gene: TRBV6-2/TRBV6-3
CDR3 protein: CASSTTSGAGYEQYF

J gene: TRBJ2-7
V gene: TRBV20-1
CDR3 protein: CSASTINSYEQYF

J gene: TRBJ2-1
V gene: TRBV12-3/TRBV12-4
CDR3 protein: CASSLSLAGGNEQFF

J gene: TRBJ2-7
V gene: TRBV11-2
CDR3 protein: CASSFSTGTYEQYF

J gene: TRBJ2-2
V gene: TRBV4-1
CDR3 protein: CASSQVFMGGPNTGELFF

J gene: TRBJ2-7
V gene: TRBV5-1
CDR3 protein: CASSFQARTGEQYF

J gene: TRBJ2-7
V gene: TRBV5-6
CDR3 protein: CASSLRQSAYEQYF

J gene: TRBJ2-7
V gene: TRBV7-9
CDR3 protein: CASSRSARSYEQYF

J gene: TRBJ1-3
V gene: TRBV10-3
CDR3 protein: CAISQGARSGNTIYF

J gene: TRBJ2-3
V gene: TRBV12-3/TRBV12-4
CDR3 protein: CASSLRQVRTDTQYF

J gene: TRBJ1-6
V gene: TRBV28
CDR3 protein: CASSPYGGFSPLHF

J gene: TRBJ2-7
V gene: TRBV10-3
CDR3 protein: CAISKWTGGVDEQYF

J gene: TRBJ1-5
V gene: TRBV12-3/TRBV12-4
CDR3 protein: CASSFGGASVQPQHF

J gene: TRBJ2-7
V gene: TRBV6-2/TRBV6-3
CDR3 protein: CASSHGTSGGSKYF

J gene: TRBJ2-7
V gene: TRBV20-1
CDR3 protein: CSPKGMGQGKGYEQYF

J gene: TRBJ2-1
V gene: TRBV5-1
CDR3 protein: CASSFGKQQFF

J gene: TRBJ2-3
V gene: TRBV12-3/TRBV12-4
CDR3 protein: CASRTTALRTDTQYF

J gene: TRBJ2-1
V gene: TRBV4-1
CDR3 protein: CASSQVIGLAANNEQFF

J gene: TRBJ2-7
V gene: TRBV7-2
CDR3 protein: CASSFGPDRTREQYF

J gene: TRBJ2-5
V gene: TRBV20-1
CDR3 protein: CSAGTSILETQYF

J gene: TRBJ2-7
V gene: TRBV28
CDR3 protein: CASSLPTGSSYEQYF